This passage covers 25 T cell receptor beta chains from one sample sequenced in a study of T cell responses to AZD1222 COVID-19 vaccine. Profiling relied on immunoSEQ multiplex PCR, and the TCRdb table lists in-frame clones only, not all of them. The sample carries more than 140,000 clones, about 87% recorded once. The specimen comprised peripheral blood, sampled on day 0 of AZD1222 vaccination. The receptors were sampled from an adult in good health.

The rearrangement links TRBV15 to TRBJ2-1; D might be TRBD2 (5 bases). Trimming took 0 bases from V and 7 from J, leaving 16 bases between them. The length of the CDR3 is 16 residues. Germline V gives CDR1 LNHNV, CDR2 YYDKDF (reference sequence). CDR3 sequence: CATSRDRGRGRNEQFF. CDR3 nucleotides: TGTGCCACCAGCAGAGATCGTGGGAGAGGGCGGAATGAGCAGTTCTTC.

This chain connects TRBV7-6 to TRBJ1-2; D possibly corresponds to TRBD1 (6 bases). V lost 6 bases and J lost 8, with 16 bases in between. The germline V gene has CDR1 SGHVS and CDR2 FNYEAQ. CDR3 length equals 13 residues. The CDR3 loop reads CASSSLGARGYTF. As DNA, the CDR3 is TGTGCCAGCAGTTCATTGGGGGCGCGGGGCTACACCTTC.

This chain links TRBV24-1 with TRBJ1-2, with D possibly matching TRBD1 (6 bases). The CDR3 has 13 residues. Deletions cut 4 bases from V and 8 bases from J, with 13 bases between. Germline CDR1 and CDR2: KGHDR and SFDVKD. The CDR3 DNA follows: TGTGCCACCAGTGACCCGGACAGCTTCGGCTACACCTTC. Protein sequence: CATSDPDSFGYTF.

The V and J genes are TRBV3-1 (or the pseudogene TRBV3-2) and TRBJ2-1; 10 bases align to TRBD2. The V segment lost 1 base and the J segment 9 bases; nucleotides outside the gene matches: 6. The CDR3 spans 15 residues. Germline CDR1 LGHDT, CDR2 YNNKEL (reference sequence). The CDR3: CASSQVQLAGLEQFF. In DNA, the CDR3 is TGTGCCAGCAGCCAAGTACAACTAGCGGGACTTGAGCAGTTCTTC.

The J gene is TRBJ2-2, the V gene TRBV4-3; 7 bases align to TRBD2. Germline V gene lookup returns CDR1 LGHNA and CDR2 YSLEER. The CDR3 is 17 residues long. The J segment lost 2 bases and the V segment lost 1 base, leaving 7 bases of the junction unmatched. The CDR3 DNA reads as TGCGCCAGCAGCCAAGGCCCTCGCGGGAGCAACACCGGGGAGCTGTTTTTT. Translating gives CASSQGPRGSNTGELFF.

The V gene is TRBV27, the J gene TRBJ2-7; D ambiguous. Germline loops: CDR1 MNHEY, CDR2 SMNVEV (reference sequence). Trimming stripped 6 bases from V and 0 bases from J, with 9 bases between. The CDR3 length is 13 residues. The CDR3 sequence is CASRKASSYEQYF. CDR3 bases: TGTGCCAGCAGAAAGGCAAGCTCCTACGAGCAGTACTTC.

The CDR3 nucleotides are TGTGCCAGCAGTTTATCTGGGTGGGACAATGCAAATGAAAAACTGTTTTTT. Its protein is CASSLSGWDNANEKLFF. V usage is TRBV27 and J usage is TRBJ1-4; possible D gene TRBD1, 6 bases. Germline V gives CDR1 MNHEY, CDR2 SMNVEV (reference sequence). The length of the CDR3 is 17 residues. The ends were cut back, 0 bases at V and 5 bases at J, with 16 bases in the middle.

The chain links TRBV3-1 (or the pseudogene TRBV3-2) to TRBJ1-5; D gene ambiguous. CDR1 is LGHDT, CDR2 YNNKEL, per germline (reference sequence). The ends were cut back, 1 base at V and 5 bases at J, with 12 bases in the middle. The CDR3 extends over 15 amino acids. The CDR3 spells CASSQVAGADQPQHF. The CDR3, as DNA: TGTGCCAGCAGCCAAGTTGCGGGCGCAGATCAGCCCCAGCATTTT.

The DNA for the CDR3 is TGTGCCTGGAGTGCCCATCGTCGGGGCTCTGGAAACACCATATATTTT. Translated: CAWSAHRRGSGNTIYF. This chain connects TRBV30 to TRBJ1-3, with no clear D. Trimming took off 1 base at V and 0 bases at J, with 13 bases between the two ends. The CDR3 is 16 residues long. Germline CDR1 and CDR2: GTSNPN and SVGIG (reference sequence).

This clone has only a few counts. The chain employs TRBV27 and TRBJ2-2; the D gene is possibly TRBD1 (5 bases). The CDR3 runs to 17 residues. Germline CDR1 MNHEY, CDR2 SMNVEV (reference sequence). Between the trimmed V and J ends, which lost 5 bases and 5 bases, there was a span of 21 bases. The DNA of the CDR3 is TGTGCCAGCAGTCCCGGCCAGGGCAGGGTAAAAACCGGGGAGCTGTTTTTT. The encoded protein is CASSPGQGRVKTGELFF.

The genes are TRBV5-1 and TRBJ2-5; D ambiguous. Germline V lookup: CDR1 SGHRS, CDR2 YFSETQ. CDR3 size: 15 residues. V dropped 0 bases and J dropped 0 bases, with 9 bases sitting between them. CDR3 nucleotide sequence: TGCGCCAGCAGCTTGGGCGGCAGACACCAAGAGACCCAGTACTTC. Protein sequence: CASSLGGRHQETQYF.

CDR3 sequence (DNA): TGTGCCAGCAGCTTGGAGGGACTAGCGGGCCTCAATGAGCAGTTCTTC. Residues: CASSLEGLAGLNEQFF. The chain combines TRBV5-8 with TRBJ2-1, with TRBD2 identical over 12 bases. The V segment lost 0 bases and the J segment 6 bases; nucleotides outside the gene matches: 4. Per the germline V gene, CDR1 is SGHTS and CDR2 is YDEGEE. The CDR3 totals 16 residues. Supplemented by reference TRBV5-8 and TRBJ2-1, the full variable domain reads EAGVTQSPTHLIKTRGQQATLRCSPISGHTSVYWYQQALGLGLQFLLWYDEGEERNRGNFPPRFSGRQFPNYSSELNVNALELEDSALYLCASSLEGLAGLNEQFFGPGTRLTVL.

The chain uses TRBV5-5 and TRBJ1-6; the D is unclear. This CDR3 spans 13 amino acids. CDR1 is SGHKS and CDR2 is YYEKEE in the germline V gene (reference sequence). Trimming cost V 2 bases and J 10 bases, with 10 bases left between them. DNA for the CDR3: TGTGCCAGCAGCTTATTTCTCAGGTCACCCCTCCACTTT. This encodes CASSLFLRSPLHF.

V and J are TRBV2 and TRBJ1-5; TRBD1 is a possible D gene (5 bases). Germline CDR1 is SNHLY and CDR2 is FYNNEI. With 3 bases removed from V and 0 bases from J, the gap between germline ends came to 9 bases. The CDR3 is 15 amino acids. The CDR3 DNA follows: TGTGCCAGCAGTGAGGAGACAGATAGCAATCAGCCCCAGCATTTT. Translated: CASSEETDSNQPQHF. Drawing the rest from reference TRBV2 and TRBJ1-5, the complete variable domain is EPEVTQTPSHQVTQMGQEVILRCVPISNHLYFYWYRQILGQKVEFLVSFYNNEISEKSEIFDDQFSVERPDGSNFTLKIRSTKLEDSAMYFCASSEETDSNQPQHFGDGTRLSIL.

This chain connects TRBV21-1 to TRBJ1-2. TRBV21-1 is listed as a pseudogene. There are 14 residues in the CDR3. CDR3 sequence reads: CASSLGALHYGYTF. The CDR3 nucleotides are TGTGCCAGCAGCCTCGGTGCCTTACACTATGGCTACACCTTC.

This rearrangement joins TRBV7-9 to TRBJ1-2; 7 nucleotides agree with TRBD1. Germline CDR1 is SEHNR and CDR2 is FQNEAQ (reference sequence). J gave up 5 bases and V 6 bases, and 18 bases lay outside the gene matches. This CDR3 has 17 amino acids. CDR3 loop: CASRELTGTAQRYGYTF. The CDR3 DNA is TGTGCCAGCAGGGAACTGACCGGGACAGCGCAACGTTATGGCTACACCTTC.

The rearrangement uses TRBV4-2 and TRBJ2-7; D is unclear. The CDR3 is 16 amino acids. V lost 0 bases, J lost 2 bases, and 14 bases lay in between. Germline V gene lookup returns CDR1 LGHNA and CDR2 YNFKEQ. CDR3 nucleotides: TGTGCCAGCAGCCAAGACGCCCAAGAGCTCGCCTACGAGCAGTACTTC. This sequence encodes CASSQDAQELAYEQYF.

V and J are TRBV4-3 and TRBJ1-2, with D possibly TRBD1 on 5 matching bases. Germline values: CDR1 LGHNA, CDR2 YSLEER. The V gene lost 1 base and the J gene lost 8 bases, with 17 bases spanning the gap. This CDR3 is 15 amino acids long. The DNA of the CDR3 is TGCGCCAGCAGCCAAGGGGACCCAGGGAAGGAAGGCTACACCTTC. It is translated as CASSQGDPGKEGYTF.

This clone was seen a few times. In DNA, the CDR3 is TGTGCCAGCAGGGGCGATCAGGGTGGGAATGAGCAGTTCTTC. It yields the protein CASRGDQGGNEQFF. The V and J genes are TRBV11-3 and TRBJ2-1, with D possibly matching TRBD1 (5 bases). This CDR3 has 14 amino acids. Per the germline V gene, CDR1 is SGHNT and CDR2 is YENEEA. Trimming shortened V by 6 bases and J by 7 bases, and 16 bases separated the two germline ends. Full variable domain (outside the CDR3, taken from reference TRBV11-3 and TRBJ2-1): EAGVVQSPRYKIIEKKQPVAFWCNPISGHNTLYWYLQNLGQGPELLIRYENEEAVDDSQLPKDRFSAERLKGVDSTLKIQPAELGDSAVYLCASRGDQGGNEQFFGPGTRLTVL.

The chain combines TRBV19 with TRBJ2-7; a possible D gene is TRBD2 (6 bases). Trimming removed 5 bases from V and 3 bases from J, with 14 bases in between. CDR1 LNHDA and CDR2 SQIVND come from the germline V gene (reference sequence). This CDR3 spans 14 amino acids. In DNA, the CDR3 is TGTGCCAGTAGTCCCGGATTGGGGGGCTACGAGCAGTACTTC. Protein product: CASSPGLGGYEQYF.

The CDR3 sequence is CASSEGGGYTNEKLFF. CDR3 in DNA: TGTGCCAGCAGTGAAGGCGGGGGGTACACTAATGAAAAACTGTTTTTT. V usage is TRBV6-1 and J usage is TRBJ1-4, with D perhaps TRBD1 (5 bases). V was shortened by 1 base and J by 2 bases, with 11 bases between the two germline ends. The germline CDR1 and CDR2 sequences are MNHNS and SASEGT. This CDR3 is built from 16 residues.

This clone is a singleton in its sample. The chain employs TRBV18 and TRBJ2-7, with a possible D match to TRBD1 (5 bases). V lost 6 bases and J lost 3, with 15 bases in between. The CDR3 spans 14 residues. Germline lookup yields CDR1 KGHSH and CDR2 LQKENI. CDR3 amino acids: CASSPQGTNYEQYF. The CDR3 DNA is TGTGCCAGCTCTCCCCAGGGAACTAACTACGAGCAGTACTTC.

About this clone: A junction boundary mismatches the germline segment, possibly from a read error. The rearrangement uses TRBV7-3 and TRBJ1-2, with a weak D call TRBD1 (5 bases). The CDR3 is 12 amino acids. Germline CDR1 SGHTA, CDR2 FQGTGA. In nucleotides, the CDR3 is TGTGCCAGCAGCGGGGAACCAGGGACGAGAGACTTC. Translating gives CASSGEPGTRDF. The full variable domain, its missing parts supplied by reference TRBV7-3 and TRBJ1-2, is GAGVSQTPSNKVTEKGKYVELRCDPISGHTALYWYRQSLGQGPEFLIYFQGTGAADDSGLPNDRFFAVRPEGSVSTLKIQRTERGDSAVYLCASSGEPGTRDFGSGTRLTVV.

Here the CDR3 reads CASHGGAVSYEQYF. In nucleotides, the CDR3 is TGTGCCAGCCATGGGGGGGCGGTGAGCTACGAGCAGTACTTC. This chain uses TRBV28 with TRBJ2-7, with D possibly TRBD2 on 7 matching bases. From germline, CDR1 is MDHEN and CDR2 SYDVKM. The CDR3 length is 14 residues. The V end lost 8 bases, the J end lost 3 bases, and 17 bases lay between the germline ends.

The chain couples TRBV5-5 to TRBJ1-5; no clear D gene. V gave up 0 bases and J gave up 7 bases, with 17 bases separating them. The CDR3 extends over 16 amino acids. Germline assignment: CDR1 SGHKS and CDR2 YYEKEE (reference sequence). CDR3 DNA sequence: TGTGCCAGCAGCTTGGACGGTACGGGGTTCGGACAGCCCCAGCATTTT. This gives the protein CASSLDGTGFGQPQHF. The whole variable domain, remainder taken from reference TRBV5-5 and TRBJ1-5, is DAGVTQSPTHLIKTRGQQVTLRCSPISGHKSVSWYQQVLGQGPQFIFQYYEKEERGRGNFPDRFSARQFPNYSSELNVNALLLGDSALYLCASSLDGTGFGQPQHFGDGTRLSIL.